This T cell receptor beta chain emerged from a study of beta chain features in type 1 diabetes. Study in general: Patients were similar to healthy donors in age and gender (as well as in cell yields). Broader study findings: Relative to healthy donors, patients appeared to have naive, central memory and Treg TCRB repertoires that were more similar.

V shed 6 bases and J shed 2 bases, with 13 bases lying between them. CDR1 SEHNR and CDR2 FQNEAQ come from the germline V gene (reference sequence). This CDR3 is built from 15 residues. Every isolated RNA sample was fully reverse transcribed, so sequencing captured expressed TCRB transcripts. Data came from immunoSEQ multiplex PCR; TCRdb stores just in-frame clones and leaves some out. Of around 430,000 clones listed, 30% were seen once; the top ten hold roughly 0.06%. Comment on this clone: The antigen remains undetermined.

The specimen sequenced was naive CD4+ T cells from blood. The rearrangement uses TRBV7-9 and TRBJ2-2; the D gene is possibly TRBD1 (6 bases). This receptor was identified in a man between 18 and 35 years old in good health. CDR3 residues: CASRITDSNTGELFF. In DNA form, the CDR3 reads TGTGCCAGCAGGATCACGGACAGCAACACCGGGGAGCTGTTTTTT.